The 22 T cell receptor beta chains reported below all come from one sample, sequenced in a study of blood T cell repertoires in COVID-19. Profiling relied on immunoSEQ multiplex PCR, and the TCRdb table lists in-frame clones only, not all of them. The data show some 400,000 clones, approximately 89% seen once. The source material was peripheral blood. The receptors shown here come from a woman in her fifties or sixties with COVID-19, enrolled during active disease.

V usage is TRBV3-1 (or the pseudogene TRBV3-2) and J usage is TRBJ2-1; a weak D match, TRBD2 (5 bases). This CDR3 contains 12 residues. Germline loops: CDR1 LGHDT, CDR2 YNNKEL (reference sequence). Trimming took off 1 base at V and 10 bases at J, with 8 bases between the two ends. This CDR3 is CASSQARAEQFF. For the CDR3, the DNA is TGTGCCAGCAGCCAAGCGCGGGCCGAGCAGTTCTTC.

CDR3 DNA: TGTGCCAGCAGCGATAGGGACAGCGAGGACACCGGGGAGCTGTTTTTT. Protein: CASSDRDSEDTGELFF. The V call is TRBV7-9, the J call TRBJ2-2; 7 bases align to TRBD1. The V segment lost 5 bases and the J segment 3 bases; nucleotides outside the gene matches: 9. The CDR3 is 16 amino acids. CDR1 is SEHNR, CDR2 FQNEAQ, per germline (reference sequence). The whole variable domain, remainder taken from reference TRBV7-9 and TRBJ2-2, is DTGVSQNPRHKITKRGQNVTFRCDPISEHNRLYWYRQTLGQGPEFLTYFQNEAQLEKSRLLSDRFSAERPKGSFSTLEIQRTEQGDSAMYLCASSDRDSEDTGELFFGEGSRLTVL.

The CDR3 reads CAISRGGPEYNSPLHF. The DNA of the CDR3 is TGTGCCATTAGCCGAGGAGGGCCAGAATATAATTCACCCCTCCACTTT. V is TRBV10-3 and J is TRBJ1-6; D is unresolved. Germline CDR1 is ENHRY and CDR2 is SYGVKD. Between the trimmed V and J ends, which lost 9 bases and 4 bases, there was a span of 19 bases. The CDR3 covers 16 residues.

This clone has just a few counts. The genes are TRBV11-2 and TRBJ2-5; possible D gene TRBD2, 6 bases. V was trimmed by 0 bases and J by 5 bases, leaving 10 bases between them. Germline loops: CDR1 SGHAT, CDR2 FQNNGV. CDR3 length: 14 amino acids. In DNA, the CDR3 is TGTGCCAGCAGCTTAGAAGCGGGCGGGGAGACCCAGTACTTC. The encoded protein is CASSLEAGGETQYF.

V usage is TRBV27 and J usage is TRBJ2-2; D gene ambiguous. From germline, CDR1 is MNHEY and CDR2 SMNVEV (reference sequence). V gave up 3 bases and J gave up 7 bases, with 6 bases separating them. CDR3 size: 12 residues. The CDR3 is CASSFFSGELFF. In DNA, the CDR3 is TGTGCCAGCAGTTTTTTTAGCGGGGAGCTGTTTTTT.

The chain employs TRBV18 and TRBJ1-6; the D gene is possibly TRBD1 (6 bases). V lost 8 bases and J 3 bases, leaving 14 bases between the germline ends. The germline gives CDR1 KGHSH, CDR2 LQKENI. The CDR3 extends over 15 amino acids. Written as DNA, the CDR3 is TGTGCCAGCCGACCAGGGGTGAGCTATAATTCACCCCTCCACTTT. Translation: CASRPGVSYNSPLHF.

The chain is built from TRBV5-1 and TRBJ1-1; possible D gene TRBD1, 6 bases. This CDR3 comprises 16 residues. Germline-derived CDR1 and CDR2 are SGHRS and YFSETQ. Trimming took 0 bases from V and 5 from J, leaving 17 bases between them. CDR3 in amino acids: CASSLALGALGTEAFF. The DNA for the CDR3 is TGCGCCAGCAGCTTGGCACTGGGGGCCCTGGGGACTGAAGCTTTCTTT.

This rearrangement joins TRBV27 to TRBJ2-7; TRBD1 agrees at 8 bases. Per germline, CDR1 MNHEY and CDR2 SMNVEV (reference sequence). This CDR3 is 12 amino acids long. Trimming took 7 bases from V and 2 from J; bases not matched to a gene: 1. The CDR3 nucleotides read TGTGCCAGCATACAGGGGGCCTACGAGCAGTACTTC. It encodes CASIQGAYEQYF.

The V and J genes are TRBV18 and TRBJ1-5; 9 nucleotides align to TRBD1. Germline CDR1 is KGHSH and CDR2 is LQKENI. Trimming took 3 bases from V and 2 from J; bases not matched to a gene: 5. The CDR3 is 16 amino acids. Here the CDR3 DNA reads TGTGCCAGCTCACCCGGGACAGGGTATGGCAATCAGCCCCAGCATTTT. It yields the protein CASSPGTGYGNQPQHF.

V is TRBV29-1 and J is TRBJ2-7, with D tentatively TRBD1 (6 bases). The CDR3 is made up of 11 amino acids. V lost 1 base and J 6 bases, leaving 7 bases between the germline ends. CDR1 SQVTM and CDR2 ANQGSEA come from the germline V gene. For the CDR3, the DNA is TGCAGCGTTGAAGGCAGGGGCGAGCAGTACTTC. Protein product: CSVEGRGEQYF.

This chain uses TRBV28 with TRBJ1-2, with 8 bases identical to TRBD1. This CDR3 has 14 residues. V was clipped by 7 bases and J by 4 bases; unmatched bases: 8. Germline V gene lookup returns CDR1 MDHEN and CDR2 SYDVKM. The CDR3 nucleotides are TGTGCCAGCACCCCCCAGGGGACAGGCTATGGCTACACCTTC. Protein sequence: CASTPQGTGYGYTF.

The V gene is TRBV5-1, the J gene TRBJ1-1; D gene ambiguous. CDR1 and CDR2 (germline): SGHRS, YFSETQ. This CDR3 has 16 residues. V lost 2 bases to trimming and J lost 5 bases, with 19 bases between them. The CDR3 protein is CASSFHVGIGVTEAFF. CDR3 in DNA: TGCGCCAGCAGCTTTCACGTCGGGATCGGTGTGACTGAAGCTTTCTTT.

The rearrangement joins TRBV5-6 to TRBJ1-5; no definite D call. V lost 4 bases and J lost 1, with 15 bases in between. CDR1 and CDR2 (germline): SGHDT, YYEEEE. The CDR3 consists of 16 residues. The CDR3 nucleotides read TGTGCCAGCAGCCCCCGTCGGCTCGGGAGCAATCAGCCCCAGCATTTT. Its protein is CASSPRRLGSNQPQHF. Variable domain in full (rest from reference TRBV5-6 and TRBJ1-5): DAGVTQSPTHLIKTRGQQVTLRCSPKSGHDTVSWYQQALGQGPQFIFQYYEEEERQRGNFPDRFSGHQFPNYSSELNVNALLLGDSALYLCASSPRRLGSNQPQHFGDGTRLSIL.

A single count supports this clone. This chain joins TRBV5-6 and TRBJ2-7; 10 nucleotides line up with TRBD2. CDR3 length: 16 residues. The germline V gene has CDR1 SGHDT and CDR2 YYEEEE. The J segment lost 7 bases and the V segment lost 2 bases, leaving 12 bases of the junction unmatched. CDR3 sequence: CASSFPASGGLKEQYF. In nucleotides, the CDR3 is TGTGCCAGCAGCTTCCCGGCTAGCGGGGGATTAAAGGAGCAGTACTTC.

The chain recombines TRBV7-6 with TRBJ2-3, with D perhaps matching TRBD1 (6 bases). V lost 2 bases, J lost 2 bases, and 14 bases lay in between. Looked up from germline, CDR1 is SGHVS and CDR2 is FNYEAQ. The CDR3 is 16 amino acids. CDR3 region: CASSLYTGSYTDTQYF. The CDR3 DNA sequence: TGTGCCAGCAGCTTATATACAGGGTCCTACACAGATACGCAGTATTTT. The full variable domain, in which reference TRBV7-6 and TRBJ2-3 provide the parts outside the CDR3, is GAGVSQSPRYKVTKRGQDVALRCDPISGHVSLYWYRQALGQGPEFLTYFNYEAQQDKSGLPNDRFSAERPEGSISTLTIQRTEQRDSAMYRCASSLYTGSYTDTQYFGPGTRLTVL.

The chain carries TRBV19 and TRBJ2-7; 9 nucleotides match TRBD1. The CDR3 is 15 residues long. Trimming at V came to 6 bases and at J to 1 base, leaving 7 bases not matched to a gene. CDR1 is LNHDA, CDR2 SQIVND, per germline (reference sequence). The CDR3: CASSTRDRVSYEQYF. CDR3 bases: TGTGCCAGTAGCACTCGGGACAGGGTATCCTACGAGCAGTACTTC.

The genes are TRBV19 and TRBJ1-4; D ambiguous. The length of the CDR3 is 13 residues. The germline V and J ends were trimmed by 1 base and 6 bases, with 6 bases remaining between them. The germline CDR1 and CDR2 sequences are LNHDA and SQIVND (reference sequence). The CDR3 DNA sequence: TGTGCCAGTAGTATAGTTCTTTATGAAAAACTGTTTTTT. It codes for CASSIVLYEKLFF.

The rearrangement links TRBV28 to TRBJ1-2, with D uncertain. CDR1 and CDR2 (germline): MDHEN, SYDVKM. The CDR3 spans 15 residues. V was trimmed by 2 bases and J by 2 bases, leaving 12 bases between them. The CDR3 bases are TGTGCCAGCAGTTTAGGGCTCGGATTAAACTATGGCTACACCTTC. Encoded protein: CASSLGLGLNYGYTF.

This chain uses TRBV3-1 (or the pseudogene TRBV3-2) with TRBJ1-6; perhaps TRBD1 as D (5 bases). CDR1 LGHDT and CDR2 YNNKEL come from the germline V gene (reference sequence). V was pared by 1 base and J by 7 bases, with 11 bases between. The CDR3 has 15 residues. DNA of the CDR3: TGTGCCAGCAGCCAAGGCGGGGGAACCAATTCACCCCTCCACTTT. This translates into CASSQGGGTNSPLHF.

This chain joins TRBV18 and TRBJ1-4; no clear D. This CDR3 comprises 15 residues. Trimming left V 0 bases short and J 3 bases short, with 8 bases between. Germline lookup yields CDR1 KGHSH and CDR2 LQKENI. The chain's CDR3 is CASSPPNTANEKLFF. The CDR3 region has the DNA TGTGCCAGCTCACCACCAAACACAGCTAATGAAAAACTGTTTTTT.

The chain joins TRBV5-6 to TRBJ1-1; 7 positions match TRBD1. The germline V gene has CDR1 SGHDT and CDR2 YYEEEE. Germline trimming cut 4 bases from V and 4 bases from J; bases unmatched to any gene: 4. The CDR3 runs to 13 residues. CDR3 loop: CASSPGGTTEAFF. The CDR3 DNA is TGTGCCAGCAGCCCAGGGGGAACCACTGAAGCTTTCTTT.

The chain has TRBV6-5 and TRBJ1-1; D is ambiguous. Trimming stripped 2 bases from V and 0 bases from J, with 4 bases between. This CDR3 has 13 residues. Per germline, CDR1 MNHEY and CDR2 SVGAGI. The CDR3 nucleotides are TGTGCCAGCAGTTACAACATGAACACTGAAGCTTTCTTT. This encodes CASSYNMNTEAFF.